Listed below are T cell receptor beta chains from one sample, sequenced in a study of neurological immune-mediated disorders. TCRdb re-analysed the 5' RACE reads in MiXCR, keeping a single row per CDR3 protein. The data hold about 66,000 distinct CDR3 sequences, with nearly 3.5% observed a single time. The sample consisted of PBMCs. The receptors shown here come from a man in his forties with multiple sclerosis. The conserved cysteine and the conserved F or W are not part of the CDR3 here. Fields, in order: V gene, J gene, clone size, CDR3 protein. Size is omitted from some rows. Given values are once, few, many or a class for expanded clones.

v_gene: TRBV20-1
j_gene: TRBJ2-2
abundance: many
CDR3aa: SARSQGAFSAGELF

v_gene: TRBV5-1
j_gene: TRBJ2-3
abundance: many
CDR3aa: ASSWGTGDSTDTQY

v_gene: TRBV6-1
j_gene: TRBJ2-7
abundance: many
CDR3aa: ASRGGGSDEQY

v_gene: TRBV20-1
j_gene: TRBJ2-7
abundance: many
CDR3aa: SARPGEGPYEQY

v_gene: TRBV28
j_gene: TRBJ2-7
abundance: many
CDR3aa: ASSWDSSYEQY

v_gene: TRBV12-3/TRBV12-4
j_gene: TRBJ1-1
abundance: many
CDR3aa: ASSSRVVAEAF

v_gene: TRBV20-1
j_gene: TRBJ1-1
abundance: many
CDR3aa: SARDLGGYGVRTEAF

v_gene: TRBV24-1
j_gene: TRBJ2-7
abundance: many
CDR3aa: ATSPGQGPYEQY

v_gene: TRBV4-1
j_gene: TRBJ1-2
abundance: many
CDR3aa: ASSQETGTNYGYT

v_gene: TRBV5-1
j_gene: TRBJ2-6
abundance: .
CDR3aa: ASSLRTMAGANVLT

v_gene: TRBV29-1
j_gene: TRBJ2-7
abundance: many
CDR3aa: SVGQGEGYEQY

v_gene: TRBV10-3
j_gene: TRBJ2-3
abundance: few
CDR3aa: AISDGPAQTDTQY

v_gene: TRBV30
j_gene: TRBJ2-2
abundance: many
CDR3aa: AWGPPGRNTGELF

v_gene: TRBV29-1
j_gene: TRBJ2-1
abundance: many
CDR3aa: SARPTGVRNEQF

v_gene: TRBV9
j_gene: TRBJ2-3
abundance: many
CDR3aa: ASSVGGTSGGDTQY